This T cell receptor beta chain came from a study of long-term antiretroviral therapy in people with HIV. This CDR3 contains 12 residues. V was cut by 6 bases and J by 4 bases, with 10 bases left in between. Germline CDR1 SQVTM, CDR2 ANQGSEA. Every HIV-positive participant received treatment in the United States. Survey-level resolution applied to immunoSEQ assay v3.0. TCRdb's table, derived via immunoSEQ multiplex PCR, lists solely in-frame clones and lacks some. The table includes over 25,000 clones, 95% to 97% detected once. Study-wide results and limits: Narrower CDR3 length ranges marked HIV repertoires relative to controls. Within the repertoire, clones expanded before ART were dominant at all time points.

On this clone: The antigen is not known. The same CDR3 can be traced to other DNA sequences in this sample.

This chain connects TRBV29-1 to TRBJ1-3, with unresolved D. This clonotype originated in a man aged 25-45 years with HIV. The sample consisted of unsorted PBMCs, taken approximately 6.6 years after starting antiretroviral therapy. In DNA form, the CDR3 reads TGCAGCGTGAGTACAGTCGGAAACACCATATATTTT. Translated, it gives CSVSTVGNTIYF.